This T cell receptor (beta chain) was captured by sequencing in a study of cytomegalovirus exposure and HLA in healthy donors. The V and J ends lost 4 bases and 0 bases respectively, with 10 bases between them. This CDR3 region has 14 residues. CDR1 and CDR2 (germline): SGDLS, YYNGEE. Primers for the PCR totalled 60 Vbeta and 13 Jbeta. Assay used: immunoSEQ multiplex PCR; TCRdb lists only in-frame clones, some missing. The sample lists approximately 220,000 clones, 76% seen once, with over 0.55% in the top ten. The gene calls are TRBV9 and TRBJ1-1; no firm D call. Sequencing input: PBMCs. The sequence was collected from a man aged 18 to 30 in good health and CMV-seronegative. This CDR3 is CASSPRGLNTEAFF. In DNA, the CDR3 is TGTGCCAGCAGCCCTCGAGGCCTGAACACTGAAGCTTTCTTT.